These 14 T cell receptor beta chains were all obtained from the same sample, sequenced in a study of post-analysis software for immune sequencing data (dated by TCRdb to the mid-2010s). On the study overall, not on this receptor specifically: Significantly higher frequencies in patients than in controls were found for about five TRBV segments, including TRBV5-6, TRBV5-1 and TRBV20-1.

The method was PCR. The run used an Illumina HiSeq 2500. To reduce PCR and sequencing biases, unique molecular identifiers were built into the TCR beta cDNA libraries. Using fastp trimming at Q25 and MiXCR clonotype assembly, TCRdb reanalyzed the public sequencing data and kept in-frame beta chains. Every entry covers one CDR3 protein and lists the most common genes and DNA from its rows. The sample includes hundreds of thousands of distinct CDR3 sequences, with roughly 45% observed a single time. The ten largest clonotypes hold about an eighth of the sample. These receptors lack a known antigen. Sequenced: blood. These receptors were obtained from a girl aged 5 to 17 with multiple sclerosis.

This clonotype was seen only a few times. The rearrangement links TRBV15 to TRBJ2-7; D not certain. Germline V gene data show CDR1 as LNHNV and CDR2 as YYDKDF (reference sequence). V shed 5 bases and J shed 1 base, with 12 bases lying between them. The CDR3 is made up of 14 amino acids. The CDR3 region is CATSSLTRSYEQYF. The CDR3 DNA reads TGTGCCACCAGCTCCTTGACCCGATCCTACGAGCAGTACTTC.

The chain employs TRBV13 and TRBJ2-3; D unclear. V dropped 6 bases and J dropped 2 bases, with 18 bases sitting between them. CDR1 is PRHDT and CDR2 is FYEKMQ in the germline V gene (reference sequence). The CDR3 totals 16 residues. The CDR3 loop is CASRTMAIQDTDTQYF. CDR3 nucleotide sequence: TGTGCCAGCAGGACGATGGCGATCCAGGACACAGATACGCAGTATTTT.

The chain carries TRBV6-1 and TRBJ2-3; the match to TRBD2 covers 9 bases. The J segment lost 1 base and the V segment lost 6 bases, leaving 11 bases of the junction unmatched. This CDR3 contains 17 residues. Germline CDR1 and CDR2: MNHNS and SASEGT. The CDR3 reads CASSKLTPSGGTDTQYF. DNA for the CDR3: TGTGCCAGCAGCAAGCTAACTCCTAGCGGGGGCACAGATACGCAGTATTTT.

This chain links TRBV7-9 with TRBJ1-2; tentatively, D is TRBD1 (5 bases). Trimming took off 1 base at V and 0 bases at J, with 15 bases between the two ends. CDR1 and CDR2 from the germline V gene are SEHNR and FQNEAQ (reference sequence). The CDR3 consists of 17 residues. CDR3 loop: CASSLGVTGPSNYGYTF. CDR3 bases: TGTGCCAGCAGCTTAGGGGTTACGGGGCCGTCTAACTATGGCTACACCTTC.

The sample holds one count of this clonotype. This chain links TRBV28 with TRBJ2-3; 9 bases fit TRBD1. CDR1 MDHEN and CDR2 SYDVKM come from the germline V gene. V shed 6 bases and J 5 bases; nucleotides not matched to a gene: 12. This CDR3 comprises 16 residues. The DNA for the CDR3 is TGTGCCAGCAGGCTACTACCGGGACAGGGTAGAGATACGCAGTATTTT. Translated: CASRLLPGQGRDTQYF.

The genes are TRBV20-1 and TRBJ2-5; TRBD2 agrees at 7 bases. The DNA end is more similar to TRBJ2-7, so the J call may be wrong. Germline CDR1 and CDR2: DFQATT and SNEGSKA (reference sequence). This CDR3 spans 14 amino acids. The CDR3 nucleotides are TGCAGTGCTAGAAGGGCGGGAGTAACCTACGAGCAGTACTTC. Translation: CSARRAGVTYEQYF.

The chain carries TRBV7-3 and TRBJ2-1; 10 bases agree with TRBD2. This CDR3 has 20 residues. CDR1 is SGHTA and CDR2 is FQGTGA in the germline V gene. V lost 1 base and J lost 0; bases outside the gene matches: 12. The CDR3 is CASSLMSSGSLSGSYNEQFF. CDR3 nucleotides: TGTGCCAGCAGCTTAATGTCTAGCGGGAGCTTATCGGGCTCCTACAATGAGCAGTTCTTC. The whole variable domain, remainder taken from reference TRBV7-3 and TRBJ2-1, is GAGVSQTPSNKVTEKGKYVELRCDPISGHTALYWYRQSLGQGPEFLIYFQGTGAADDSGLPNDRFFAVRPEGSVSTLKIQRTERGDSAVYLCASSLMSSGSLSGSYNEQFFGPGTRLTVL.

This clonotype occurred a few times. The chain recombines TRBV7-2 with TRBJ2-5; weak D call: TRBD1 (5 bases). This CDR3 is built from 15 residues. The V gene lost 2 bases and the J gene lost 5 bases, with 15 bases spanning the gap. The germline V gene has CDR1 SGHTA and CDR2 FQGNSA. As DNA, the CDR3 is TGTGCCAGCAGCTTACGGCCAGGGTTTTTGGAGACCCAGTACTTC. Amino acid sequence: CASSLRPGFLETQYF.

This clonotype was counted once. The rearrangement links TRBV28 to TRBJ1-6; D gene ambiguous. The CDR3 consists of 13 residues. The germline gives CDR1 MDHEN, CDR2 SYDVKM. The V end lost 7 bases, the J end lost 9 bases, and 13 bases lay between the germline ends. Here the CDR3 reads CASIKQDGSPLHF. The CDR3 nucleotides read TGTGCCAGCATCAAGCAGGACGGTTCACCCCTCCACTTT.

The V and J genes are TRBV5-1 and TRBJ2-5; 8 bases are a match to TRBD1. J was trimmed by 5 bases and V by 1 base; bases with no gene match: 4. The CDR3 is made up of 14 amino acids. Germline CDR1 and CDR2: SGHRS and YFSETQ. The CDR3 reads CASSLFRGPETQYF. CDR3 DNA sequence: TGCGCCAGCAGCTTGTTCAGGGGGCCCGAGACCCAGTACTTC.

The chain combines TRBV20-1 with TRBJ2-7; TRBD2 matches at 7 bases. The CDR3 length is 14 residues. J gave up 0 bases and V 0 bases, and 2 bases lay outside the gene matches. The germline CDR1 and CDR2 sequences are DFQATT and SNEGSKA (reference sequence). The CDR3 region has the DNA TGCAGTGCTAGAGATCGCGGGAGCTCCTACGAGCAGTACTTC. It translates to CSARDRGSSYEQYF.

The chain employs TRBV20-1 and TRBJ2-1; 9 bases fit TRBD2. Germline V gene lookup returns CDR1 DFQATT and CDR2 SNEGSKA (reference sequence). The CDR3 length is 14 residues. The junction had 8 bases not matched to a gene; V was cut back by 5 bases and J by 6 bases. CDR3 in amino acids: CSARLAGLGNEQFF. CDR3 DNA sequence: TGCAGTGCTCGCCTAGCGGGATTAGGCAATGAGCAGTTCTTC.

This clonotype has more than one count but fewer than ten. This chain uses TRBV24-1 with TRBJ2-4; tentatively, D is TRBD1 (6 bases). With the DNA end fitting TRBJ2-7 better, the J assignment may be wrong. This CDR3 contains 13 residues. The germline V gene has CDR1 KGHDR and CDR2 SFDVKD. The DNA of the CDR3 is TGTGCCACCACAACAGGGACATCCTACGAGCAGTACTTC. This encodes CATTTGTSYEQYF.

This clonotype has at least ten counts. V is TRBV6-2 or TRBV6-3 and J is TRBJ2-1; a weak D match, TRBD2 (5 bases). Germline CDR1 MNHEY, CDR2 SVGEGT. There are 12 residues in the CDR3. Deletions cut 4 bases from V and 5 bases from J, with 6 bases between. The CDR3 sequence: CASSWRDNEQFF. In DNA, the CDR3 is TGTGCCAGCAGTTGGCGGGACAATGAGCAGTTCTTC.